The 29 T cell receptor beta chains reported below all come from one sample, sequenced in a study of long-term antiretroviral therapy in people with HIV. Survey level was the resolution at which the v3.0 immunoSEQ assay ran. Here immunoSEQ multiplex PCR was the method, and the copy in TCRdb shows in-frame clones only, minus some. The repertoire consists of more than 20,000 clones, with roughly 80% occurring once and the leading ten covering 5%. Sequencing was performed on unsorted PBMCs, taken 0.3 years after starting antiretroviral therapy. The receptors were sampled from a man aged 50-59 years with HIV.

The gene calls are TRBV10-3 and TRBJ2-2; D uncertain. Trimming shortened V by 9 bases and J by 7 bases, and 12 bases separated the two germline ends. The CDR3 consists of 12 residues. Germline V CDR1 and CDR2: ENHRY, SYGVKD. The CDR3 reads CAMWAGIGELFF. CDR3 in DNA: TGTGCCATGTGGGCTGGGATCGGGGAGCTGTTTTTT.

The rearrangement links TRBV28 to TRBJ2-7; 7 positions match TRBD1. Per germline, CDR1 MDHEN and CDR2 SYDVKM. Trimming took 2 bases from V and 6 from J; bases not matched to a gene: 10. The CDR3 has 15 amino acids. CDR3 protein: CASSLPTTGKGEQYF. DNA for the CDR3: TGTGCCAGCAGTTTACCGACGACAGGGAAAGGCGAGCAGTACTTC.

V and J are TRBV28 and TRBJ2-2; 10 nucleotides line up with TRBD2. Germline values: CDR1 MDHEN, CDR2 SYDVKM. The V and J ends lost 10 bases and 7 bases, in that order; junction bases with no gene match: 15. This CDR3 comprises 16 residues. CDR3 nucleotides: TGTGCCACCACACTTCCTCTAGCGGGAGTAGGCGGGGAGCTGTTTTTT. Encoded protein: CATTLPLAGVGGELFF. The complete variable domain, with remaining parts taken from reference TRBV28 and TRBJ2-2, reads DVKVTQSSRYLVKRTGEKVFLECVQDMDHENMFWYRQDPGLGLRLIYFSYDVKMKEKGDIPEGYSVSREKKERFSLILESASTNQTSMYLCATTLPLAGVGGELFFGEGSRLTVL.

The chain is built from TRBV9 and TRBJ1-1, with 7 bases matching TRBD1. Germline trimming cut 0 bases from V and 3 bases from J; bases unmatched to any gene: 17. Germline loops: CDR1 SGDLS, CDR2 YYNGEE. This CDR3 contains 19 residues. This CDR3 reads CASSVGRFVSRGRDTEAFF. The DNA for the CDR3 is TGTGCCAGCAGCGTAGGACGGTTTGTTTCGAGGGGGCGAGACACTGAAGCTTTCTTT.

The genes are TRBV7-9 and TRBJ2-5; perhaps TRBD1 as D (5 bases). V shed 5 bases and J shed 0 bases, with 10 bases lying between them. The CDR3 length is 14 residues. The V gene's germline CDR1 is SEHNR and CDR2 FQNEAQ (reference sequence). The CDR3 bases are TGTGCCAGCAGCCAGGACACAAACCAAGAGACCCAGTACTTC. It codes for CASSQDTNQETQYF.

The CDR3 region is CASSLDPRGGAGANVLTF. In nucleotides, the CDR3 is TGTGCCAGCAGCTTGGATCCCCGCGGAGGGGCTGGGGCCAACGTCCTGACTTTC. The V gene is TRBV5-4, the J gene TRBJ2-6, with a weak D call TRBD2 (6 bases). CDR1 SGHNT and CDR2 YYREEE come from the germline V gene (reference sequence). Trimming took 0 bases from V and 2 from J, leaving 15 bases between them. The length of the CDR3 is 18 residues.

The chain links TRBV10-3 to TRBJ2-1; 12 nucleotides match TRBD2. CDR1 is ENHRY and CDR2 is SYGVKD in the germline V gene. Trimming cost V 4 bases and J 7 bases; bases outside gene matches: 8. The CDR3 is 16 residues long. The CDR3 region is CAISGTSGEKGNEQFF. CDR3 coding DNA: TGTGCCATCAGTGGGACTAGCGGGGAAAAGGGGAATGAGCAGTTCTTC.

The J gene is TRBJ1-1, the V gene TRBV5-1; D remains ambiguous. CDR3 length: 13 amino acids. Germline V gene lookup returns CDR1 SGHRS and CDR2 YFSETQ. The ends were cut back, 2 bases at V and 1 base at J, with 6 bases in the middle. The chain's CDR3 is CASSFQENTEAFF. DNA for the CDR3: TGCGCCAGCAGCTTTCAGGAGAACACTGAAGCTTTCTTT.

The rearrangement uses TRBV7-9 and TRBJ1-2; 7 bases are a match to TRBD1. CDR1 is SEHNR, CDR2 FQNEAQ, per germline (reference sequence). V lost 4 bases and J lost 8; bases outside the gene matches: 7. The CDR3 runs to 13 residues. The DNA for the CDR3 is TGTGCCAGCAGCTCCGACAGGGCCCGCGGCTACACCTTC. This translates into CASSSDRARGYTF.

The V call is TRBV30, the J call TRBJ2-1; tentative D call: TRBD1 (6 bases). The CDR3 totals 14 residues. V gave up 7 bases and J gave up 0 bases, with 13 bases separating them. The germline V gene has CDR1 GTSNPN and CDR2 SVGIG (reference sequence). The CDR3 DNA reads as TGTGCCTCGACAGGAAGAAGCTCCTACAATGAGCAGTTCTTC. Translation gives CASTGRSSYNEQFF.

The chain is built from TRBV27 and TRBJ1-2, with unresolved D. The germline CDR1 and CDR2 sequences are MNHEY and SMNVEV (reference sequence). CDR3 length equals 12 residues. Deletions cut 5 bases from V and 4 bases from J, with 8 bases between. CDR3 sequence (DNA): TGTGCCAGCAGTAAAGATAGCTATGGCTACACCTTC. Protein sequence: CASSKDSYGYTF.

This chain connects TRBV27 to TRBJ2-7; tentative D call: TRBD1 (6 bases). Trimming stripped 4 bases from V and 5 bases from J, with 15 bases between. The germline gives CDR1 MNHEY, CDR2 SMNVEV (reference sequence). This CDR3 is built from 14 residues. CDR3 sequence (DNA): TGTGCCAGCAGTTGGGCAGGGGCTGTTAACGAGCAGTACTTC. Its translation: CASSWAGAVNEQYF.

Only a few counts were recorded for this clone. The rearrangement joins TRBV7-3 to TRBJ1-1; the D is unclear. The length of the CDR3 is 14 residues. The germline V gene encodes CDR1 SGHTA and CDR2 FQGTGA. Trimming cost V 6 bases and J 2 bases, with 13 bases left between them. CDR3 sequence reads: CASRDPGLNTEAFF. The CDR3 coding sequence is TGTGCCAGCAGGGACCCGGGCCTCAACACTGAAGCTTTCTTT.

The chain links TRBV5-1 to TRBJ2-3, with 7 positions matching TRBD1. J gave up 1 base and V 6 bases, and 2 bases lay outside the gene matches. This CDR3 is 13 amino acids long. Per germline, CDR1 SGHRS and CDR2 YFSETQ. The CDR3 DNA follows: TGCGCCAGCAATGGACAGGGCACAGATACGCAGTATTTT. This sequence encodes CASNGQGTDTQYF.

This sequence joins TRBV10-3 and TRBJ2-7, with 7 bases aligning to TRBD2. CDR3 size: 15 residues. Germline V gives CDR1 ENHRY, CDR2 SYGVKD. The V segment lost 0 bases and the J segment 3 bases; nucleotides outside the gene matches: 5. The CDR3 coding sequence is TGTGCCATCAGTGAGTCGCGGGAGCCCTACTACGAGCAGTACTTC. Amino acid sequence: CAISESREPYYEQYF.

V and J are TRBV7-3 and TRBJ2-2, with D perhaps matching TRBD2 (5 bases). Trimming shortened V by 5 bases and J by 5 bases, and 12 bases separated the two germline ends. CDR1 is SGHTA and CDR2 is FQGTGA in the germline V gene. CDR3 length: 14 residues. The CDR3 reads CASSSLRGTGELFF. The CDR3 bases are TGTGCCAGCAGCAGTTTACGAGGGACCGGGGAGCTGTTTTTT.

In this sample, this clone turned up a few times. V is TRBV19 and J is TRBJ2-2; possibly TRBD1 for D (5 bases). The germline V gene encodes CDR1 LNHDA and CDR2 SQIVND (reference sequence). The germline V and J ends were trimmed by 6 bases and 3 bases, with 11 bases remaining between them. CDR3 size: 14 residues. The CDR3 nucleotides are TGTGCCAGTAGGGGGCTACCGGACACCGGGGAGCTGTTTTTT. It encodes CASRGLPDTGELFF.

The chain has TRBV28 and TRBJ1-1; D gene unclear. Trimming removed 5 bases at V and 4 bases at J, with 14 bases between. The CDR3 runs to 14 residues. CDR1 is MDHEN and CDR2 is SYDVKM in the germline V gene. As DNA, the CDR3 is TGTGCCAGCAGTCGGCAACGGGGAGGCACTGAAGCTTTCTTT. It encodes CASSRQRGGTEAFF.

This clone was seen once. The J gene is TRBJ1-1, the V gene TRBV28; tentatively, D is TRBD1 (5 bases). V was pared by 6 bases and J by 4 bases, with 12 bases between. Germline CDR1 is MDHEN and CDR2 is SYDVKM. CDR3 length: 13 residues. CDR3 loop: CASSLPGSTEAFF. CDR3 DNA: TGTGCCAGCAGCCTTCCAGGGAGCACTGAAGCTTTCTTT.

This clone was seen just once. This chain links TRBV9 with TRBJ2-2, with D tentatively TRBD1 (7 bases). V lost 6 bases to trimming and J lost 2 bases, with 14 bases between them. This CDR3 is 15 amino acids long. The germline gives CDR1 SGDLS, CDR2 YYNGEE. DNA of the CDR3: TGTGCCAGCACCCGGGGGACAGAAAACACCGGGGAGCTGTTTTTT. It yields the protein CASTRGTENTGELFF.

The rearrangement links TRBV7-2 to TRBJ2-7, with D unresolved. This CDR3 contains 14 residues. The ends were cut back, 1 base at V and 0 bases at J, with 7 bases in the middle. Germline CDR1 and CDR2: SGHTA and FQGNSA. The CDR3 here is CASSLVPRSYEQYF. The DNA for the CDR3 is TGTGCCAGCAGCTTAGTACCCCGCTCCTACGAGCAGTACTTC.

This chain uses TRBV11-1 with TRBJ2-7, with TRBD2 matching over 11 bases. CDR1 is SGHAT, CDR2 FQDESV, per germline (reference sequence). The CDR3 is 16 amino acids. Trimming cost V 5 bases and J 5 bases; bases outside gene matches: 11. The DNA for the CDR3 is TGTGCCAGCAGCCCGGAAGCGGGACTAGCGGTCCACGAGCAGTACTTC. This sequence encodes CASSPEAGLAVHEQYF.

This chain uses TRBV12-5 with TRBJ1-1, with 8 bases matching TRBD1. Germline CDR1 LGHNT, CDR2 FRNRAP. The J segment lost 3 bases and the V segment lost 1 base, leaving 7 bases of the junction unmatched. The CDR3 runs 16 residues. CDR3 region: CASGLGQGARYTEAFF. The CDR3 DNA sequence: TGTGCTAGTGGTTTGGGCCAGGGGGCTAGATACACTGAAGCTTTCTTT.

By share, this clone counts as large. The rearrangement uses TRBV5-8 and TRBJ1-1, with TRBD1 identical over 9 bases. J lost 3 bases, V lost 4 bases, and 4 bases had no gene match. In germline, CDR1 is SGHTS, CDR2 YDEGEE. This CDR3 has 14 amino acids. The CDR3 region has the DNA TGTGCCAGCAGCACCCGACAGGGGGACACTGAAGCTTTCTTT. It translates to CASSTRQGDTEAFF. The entire variable domain, with the rest obtained from reference TRBV5-8 and TRBJ1-1, is as follows: EAGVTQSPTHLIKTRGQQATLRCSPISGHTSVYWYQQALGLGLQFLLWYDEGEERNRGNFPPRFSGRQFPNYSSELNVNALELEDSALYLCASSTRQGDTEAFFGQGTRLTVV.

J is TRBJ2-5 and V is TRBV5-4; 8 nucleotides align to TRBD2. J gave up 7 bases and V 4 bases, and 15 bases lay outside the gene matches. Germline CDR1 SGHNT, CDR2 YYREEE (reference sequence). The CDR3 is 16 residues long. The CDR3 DNA follows: TGTGCCAGCAGCCGGTCATCAGCGGGAGAGCTGGGGACCCAGTACTTC. It yields the protein CASSRSSAGELGTQYF.

J is TRBJ1-2 and V is TRBV19; unclear D gene. This CDR3 comprises 15 residues. Trimming removed 2 bases from V and 5 bases from J, with 15 bases in between. CDR1 is LNHDA, CDR2 SQIVND, per germline (reference sequence). CDR3 sequence (DNA): TGTGCCAGTAGTATAAGTGGAAGTCACCCGTATGGCTACACCTTC. Residues: CASSISGSHPYGYTF.

The V call is TRBV18, the J call TRBJ2-3; 9 nucleotides match TRBD1. This CDR3 spans 18 amino acids. V trimming: 1 base; J trimming: 2 bases; junction bases outside the gene matches: 10. Germline V CDR1 and CDR2: KGHSH, LQKENI. CDR3 in amino acids: CASSPLKSGTGTTDTQYF. In DNA, the CDR3 is TGTGCCAGCTCACCACTCAAATCTGGGACAGGGACCACAGATACGCAGTATTTT.

J is TRBJ2-2 and V is TRBV5-1; 8 nucleotides agree with TRBD1. The CDR3 length is 16 residues. CDR1 and CDR2 from the germline V gene are SGHRS and YFSETQ. V trimming: 4 bases; J trimming: 0 bases; junction bases outside the gene matches: 5. CDR3: CASSLWGQANTGELFF. The CDR3 coding sequence is TGCGCCAGCAGCCTTTGGGGACAGGCGAACACCGGGGAGCTGTTTTTT.

The J gene is TRBJ2-7, the V gene TRBV10-3; 9 positions match TRBD1. V lost 10 bases to trimming and J lost 0 bases; unmatched junction nucleotides: 4. The CDR3 consists of 13 residues. Looked up from germline, CDR1 is ENHRY and CDR2 is SYGVKD. The CDR3 loop reads CATGTGNSYEQYF. The CDR3 DNA reads TGTGCCACCGGGACAGGGAACTCCTACGAGCAGTACTTC.